These 12 T cell receptor beta chains were sequenced from one sample in a study of tumor-infiltrating lymphocytes in primary liver carcinoma. Starting material for RNA and DNA co-extraction consisted of roughly 17-31 mg of unsorted bulk tissue. Reverse transcription of 500 to 650 ng total RNA with a constant-region primer produced TCR beta cDNA. Researchers made the TCR beta libraries by running three nested multiplex PCR rounds with slightly modified ARM-PCR. Running around 9 cycles apiece, the first two PCR rounds relied on TRBV1-TRBV30 forward primers together with a C-beta reverse primer. TCRdb independently ran MiXCR on the multiplex PCR reads; one entry per CDR3 protein. The sample carries 90,000 to 150,000 distinct CDR3 sequences, 65% to 75% recorded once. Sequenced sample: tumor-adjacent normal liver tissue. All receptors derive from a woman aged 55-70 years with primary liver carcinoma and hepatitis B virus infection.

This chain joins TRBV7-3 and TRBJ2-1; no clear D. V was clipped by 5 bases and J by 0 bases, with 5 bases between them. CDR3 length: 13 residues. The germline V gene has CDR1 SGHTA and CDR2 FQGTGA. Here the CDR3 DNA reads TGTGCCAGCAGCCTAAGCTCCTACAATGAGCAGTTCTTC. Encoded protein: CASSLSSYNEQFF.

About this clonotype: An end of the junction differs from the germline gene, which may be a read error. DNA of the CDR3: TGTGCCAGCAGTCCCGAGGATTCCTATAATTCACCACTCCACTTT. It encodes CASSPEDSYNSPLHF. The J gene is TRBJ1-6, the V gene TRBV12-3 or TRBV12-4; D not certain. CDR3 size: 15 residues.

As to this clonotype: A much larger clone differs from this one at a single base, so this may be a read error. V and J are TRBV30 and TRBJ1-1; no clear D gene. V lost 0 bases, J lost 5 bases, and 7 bases lay in between. Germline CDR1 GTSNPN, CDR2 SVGIG (reference sequence). This CDR3 comprises 12 residues. CDR3 protein: CAWSVRRTEAFF. CDR3 nucleotide sequence: TGTGCCTGGAGTGTGAGGAGAACTGAAGCTTTCTTT.

The table lists this clonotype with a count of one. An end of the junction does not agree with germline; a read error may underlie this. The chain carries TRBV6-2 or TRBV6-3 and TRBJ2-4, with TRBD2 matching over 7 bases. Germline CDR1 is MNHEY and CDR2 is SVGEGT. The CDR3 is made up of 15 amino acids. CDR3 nucleotide sequence: TGTGACAGCAGTGGTTCGGGACTAACCAAAAACATTCAGTACTTC. Its translation: CDSSGSGLTKNIQYF.

Details on this clonotype: At one end, the junction sequence differs from germline, possibly due to a read error. This chain connects TRBV11-2 to TRBJ1-1, with D possibly being TRBD1 (6 bases). Looked up from germline, CDR1 is SGHAT and CDR2 is FQNNGV. The CDR3 sequence is 19 residues long. The CDR3 loop reads CASSRDFTGMRRANTEAFF. The CDR3 DNA sequence: TGTGCCAGCAGCCGCGATTTCACAGGGATGAGGAGAGCGAACACTGAGGCTTTCTTT.

A note on this clonotype: This clone may be a read error of a much larger clone one base away. The genes are TRBV7-9 and TRBJ2-1; D not certain. CDR1 and CDR2 (germline): SEHNR, FQNEAQ (reference sequence). Trimming stripped 7 bases from V and 6 bases from J, with 13 bases between. This CDR3 has 13 amino acids. The CDR3 loop reads CASNFPSSNEQFF. CDR3 coding DNA: TGTGCCAGCAACTTCCCTTCGTCCAATGAGCAGTTCTTC.

In its sample, this clonotype was seen many times. The genes are TRBV6-2 or TRBV6-3 and TRBJ2-7; no clear D gene. This CDR3 has 14 amino acids. CDR1 is MNHEY and CDR2 is SVGEGT in the germline V gene. The V end was cut by 5 bases, the J end by 4 bases, with 15 bases between. This CDR3 reads CASSPGRLTYEQYF. The CDR3 nucleotides are TGTGCCAGCAGTCCTGGCCGATTGACTTACGAGCAGTACTTC.

Points on this clonotype: The junction differs from germline at one of its ends, possibly a read error. V and J are TRBV5-5 and TRBJ2-5, with D possibly being TRBD1 or TRBD2 (5 bases each). The CDR3 length is 15 residues. CDR1 SGHKS and CDR2 YYEKEE come from the germline V gene (reference sequence). The CDR3 loop is CASSLGATGRESHYF. In DNA, the CDR3 is TGTGCCAGCAGCTTGGGGGCTACGGGGCGAGAGTCCCATTACTTC. The full variable domain, with the rest looked up from reference TRBV5-5 and TRBJ2-5, is DAGVTQSPTHLIKTRGQQVTLRCSPISGHKSVSWYQQVLGQGPQFIFQYYEKEERGRGNFPDRFSARQFPNYSSELNVNALLLGDSALYLCASSLGATGRESHYFGPGTRLLVL.

The chain uses TRBV6-1 and TRBJ1-5; 7 bases line up with TRBD1. V dropped 9 bases and J dropped 5; count of bases not matched to a gene: 16. There are 16 residues in the CDR3. The germline gives CDR1 MNHNS, CDR2 SASEGT. The CDR3 DNA sequence: TGTGCCAGTAGGCCATCAGGGCAGGGGGGTGATCAGCCCCAGCATTTT. It translates to CASRPSGQGGDQPQHF.

The chain combines TRBV11-2 with TRBJ2-1; D uncertain. V was clipped by 2 bases and J by 3 bases, with 14 bases between them. The CDR3 sequence is 16 residues long. Germline lookup yields CDR1 SGHAT and CDR2 FQNNGV. The CDR3 DNA is TGTGCCAGCAGCTTAAGCCTGGACGGGTGCTACAATGAGCAGTTCTTC. Protein sequence: CASSLSLDGCYNEQFF.

This clonotype is a singleton in its sample. The junction differs from germline at one of its ends, possibly a read error. The chain employs TRBV6-5 and TRBJ2-3; a possible D gene is TRBD2 (6 bases). The CDR3 spans 16 residues. The germline CDR1 and CDR2 sequences are MNHEY and SVGAGI. CDR3 sequence reads: CAITGRWRGYTDTHYF. The CDR3 region has the DNA TGTGCCATCACCGGACGGTGGCGGGGATACACAGATACGCACTATTTT.

This clonotype was seen a single time. The chain uses TRBV11-2 and TRBJ2-7, with a possible D match to TRBD1 (6 bases). The CDR3 has 17 residues. Trimming took 4 bases from V and 7 from J, leaving 26 bases between them. Germline V lookup: CDR1 SGHAT, CDR2 FQNNGV. CDR3 sequence (DNA): TGTGCCAGCAGCTACAACCAGCCGGGACAAGTGGGCGAGGAGCAGTACTTC. Translated: CASSYNQPGQVGEEQYF.